A selection of T cell receptor beta chains follows, all from one sample in a study of blood T cell repertoires in COVID-19. This table comes from immunoSEQ multiplex PCR, and its TCRdb copy is limited to in-frame clones, with some not included. This table has just over 300,000 clones, 80% to 90% appearing once. The specimen sequenced was PBMCs or T cells enriched from blood (not recorded which). The receptors here all came from a young woman who had recovered from COVID-19. The conserved cysteine and the conserved F or W are not part of the CDR3 here. A row's size may be missing; if present it is once, few, many or a size class.

v_gene,abundance,j_gene,CDR3aa
TRBV5-1,.,TRBJ1-2,ASSLFSGGTEST
TRBV6-2/TRBV6-3,.,TRBJ2-3,ASSSSGYTQY
TRBV6-2/TRBV6-3,.,TRBJ1-6,ASSYSSTRNGSPLH
TRBV9,once,TRBJ2-7,ASSEAPGHPYEQY
TRBV11-2,.,TRBJ2-3,ASSLWGRSPGTDTQY
TRBV27,medium-sized,TRBJ1-2,ASSTRPTGSYGYT
TRBV5-6,few,TRBJ1-2,ASSSFHYGYT
TRBV7-6,.,TRBJ1-6,ASSLGQGADSPLH
TRBV28,few,TRBJ2-7,ASSFRLAAYEQY
TRBV6-2/TRBV6-3,.,TRBJ1-1,ASSYSTGQGMNTEAF
TRBV28,.,TRBJ2-7,ASLNRGSYEQY
TRBV5-4,.,TRBJ1-1,ASSLGGEDRNTEAF